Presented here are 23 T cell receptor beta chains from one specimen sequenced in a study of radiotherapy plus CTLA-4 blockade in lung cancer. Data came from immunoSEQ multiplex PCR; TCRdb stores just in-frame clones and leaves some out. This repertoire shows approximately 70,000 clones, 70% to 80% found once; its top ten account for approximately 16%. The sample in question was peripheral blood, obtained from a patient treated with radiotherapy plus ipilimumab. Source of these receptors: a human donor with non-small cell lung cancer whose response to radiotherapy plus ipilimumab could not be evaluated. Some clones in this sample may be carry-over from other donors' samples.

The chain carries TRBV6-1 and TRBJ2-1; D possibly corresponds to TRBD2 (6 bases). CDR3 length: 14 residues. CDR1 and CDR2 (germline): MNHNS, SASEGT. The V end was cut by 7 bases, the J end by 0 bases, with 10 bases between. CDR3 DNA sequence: TGTGCCAGCACACGGGGGTTCTCCTACAATGAGCAGTTCTTC. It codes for CASTRGFSYNEQFF.

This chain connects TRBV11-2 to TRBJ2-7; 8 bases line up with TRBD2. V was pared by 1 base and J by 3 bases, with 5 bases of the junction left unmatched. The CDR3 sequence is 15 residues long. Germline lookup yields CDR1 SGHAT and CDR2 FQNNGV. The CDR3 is CASSLGLAGLYEQYF. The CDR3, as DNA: TGTGCCAGCAGCTTAGGGCTAGCGGGCCTCTACGAGCAGTACTTC.

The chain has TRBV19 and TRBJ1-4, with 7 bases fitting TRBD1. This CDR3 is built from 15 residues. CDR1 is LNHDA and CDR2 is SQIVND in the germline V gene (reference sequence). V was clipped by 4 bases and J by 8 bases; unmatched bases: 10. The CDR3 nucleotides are TGTGCCAGTAGTAGAGGAGGGGGCTCACCCGAAAAACTGTTTTTT. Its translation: CASSRGGGSPEKLFF.

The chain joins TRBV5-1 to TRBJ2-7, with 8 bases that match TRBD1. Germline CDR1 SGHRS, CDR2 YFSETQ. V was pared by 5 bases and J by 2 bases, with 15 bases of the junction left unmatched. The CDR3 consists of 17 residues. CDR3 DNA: TGCGCCAGCAGTTCTCTACCCCCGGGACAGGCTCCCTACGAGCAGTACTTC. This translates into CASSSLPPGQAPYEQYF.

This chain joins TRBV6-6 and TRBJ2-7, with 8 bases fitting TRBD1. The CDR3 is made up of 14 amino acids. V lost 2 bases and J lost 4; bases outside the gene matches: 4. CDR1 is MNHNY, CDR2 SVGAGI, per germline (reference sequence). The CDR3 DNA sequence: TGTGCCAGCAGTTACGCGACAGGGGTGTACGAGCAGTACTTC. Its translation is CASSYATGVYEQYF.

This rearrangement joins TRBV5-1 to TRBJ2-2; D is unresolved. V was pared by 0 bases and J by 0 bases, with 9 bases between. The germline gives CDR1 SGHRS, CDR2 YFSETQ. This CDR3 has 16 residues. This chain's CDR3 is CASSLVVPANTGELFF. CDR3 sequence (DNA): TGCGCCAGCAGCTTGGTGGTGCCGGCGAACACCGGGGAGCTGTTTTTT.

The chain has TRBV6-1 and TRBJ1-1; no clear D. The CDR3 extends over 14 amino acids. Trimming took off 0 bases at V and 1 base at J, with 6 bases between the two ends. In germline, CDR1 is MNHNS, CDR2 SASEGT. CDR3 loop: CASSEAFPNTEAFF. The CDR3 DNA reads TGTGCCAGCAGTGAAGCCTTCCCGAACACTGAAGCTTTCTTT.

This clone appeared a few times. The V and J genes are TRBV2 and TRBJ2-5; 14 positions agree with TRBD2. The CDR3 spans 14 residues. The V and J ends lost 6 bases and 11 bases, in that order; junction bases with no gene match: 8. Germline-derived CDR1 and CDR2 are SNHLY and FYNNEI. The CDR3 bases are TGTGCCAGCAGACGGACTAGCGGGGGGCCTTATCAGTACTTC. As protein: CASRRTSGGPYQYF.

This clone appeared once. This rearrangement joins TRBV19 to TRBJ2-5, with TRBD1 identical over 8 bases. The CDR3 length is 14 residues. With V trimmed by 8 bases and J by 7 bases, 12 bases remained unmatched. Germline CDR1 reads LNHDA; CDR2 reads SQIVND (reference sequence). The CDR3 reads CASCPRDRPMTQYF. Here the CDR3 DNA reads TGTGCCAGTTGTCCCCGGGACAGGCCTATGACCCAGTACTTC.

This chain's CDR3 is CASRDRDYEQYF. CDR3 coding DNA: TGTGCCAGCAGGGACAGAGACTACGAGCAGTACTTC. V gene TRBV28 combines with J gene TRBJ2-7; weak D call: TRBD1 (6 bases). V was pared by 6 bases and J by 3 bases, with 9 bases between. Germline assignment: CDR1 MDHEN and CDR2 SYDVKM. The CDR3 covers 12 residues.

This CDR3 reads CASSFGQPNYEQYF. CDR3 coding DNA: TGTGCCAGCAGCTTTGGACAGCCGAACTACGAGCAGTACTTC. The chain combines TRBV5-6 with TRBJ2-7, with D possibly being TRBD1 (6 bases). CDR3 size: 14 residues. Trimming shortened V by 2 bases and J by 3 bases, and 12 bases separated the two germline ends. Per the germline V gene, CDR1 is SGHDT and CDR2 is YYEEEE.

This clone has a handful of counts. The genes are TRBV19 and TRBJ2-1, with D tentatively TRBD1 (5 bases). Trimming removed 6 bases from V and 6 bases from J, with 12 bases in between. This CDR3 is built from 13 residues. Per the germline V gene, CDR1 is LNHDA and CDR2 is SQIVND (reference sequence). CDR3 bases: TGTGCCAGTAGGATCAGGGCGAGCAATGAGCAGTTCTTC. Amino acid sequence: CASRIRASNEQFF.

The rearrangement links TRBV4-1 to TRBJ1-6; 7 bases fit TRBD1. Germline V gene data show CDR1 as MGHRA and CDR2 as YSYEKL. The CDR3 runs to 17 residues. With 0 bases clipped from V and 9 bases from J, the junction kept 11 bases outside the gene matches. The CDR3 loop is CASSQDSRQGRGSPLHF. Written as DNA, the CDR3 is TGCGCCAGCAGCCAAGATTCTAGACAGGGAAGGGGTTCACCCCTCCACTTT.

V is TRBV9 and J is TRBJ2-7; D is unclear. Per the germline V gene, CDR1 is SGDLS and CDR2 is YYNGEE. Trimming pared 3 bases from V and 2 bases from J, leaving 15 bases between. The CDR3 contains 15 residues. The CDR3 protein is CASSAPGSDPYEQYF. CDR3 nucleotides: TGTGCCAGCAGCGCCCCCGGTTCCGATCCCTACGAGCAGTACTTC.

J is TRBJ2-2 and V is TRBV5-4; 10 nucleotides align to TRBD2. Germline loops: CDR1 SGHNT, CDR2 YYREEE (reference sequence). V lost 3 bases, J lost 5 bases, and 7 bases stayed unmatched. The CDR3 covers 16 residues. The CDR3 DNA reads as TGTGCCAGCAGCTCCGCTAGCGGGGGAGGGACCGGGGAGCTGTTTTTT. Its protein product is CASSSASGGGTGELFF.

The CDR3 DNA sequence: TGCGCCAGCAGCTTCTCGGACAGCAGTTATGGTTCACCCCTCCACTTT. Protein: CASSFSDSSYGSPLHF. The genes are TRBV5-1 and TRBJ1-6, with D perhaps TRBD1 (6 bases). The germline gives CDR1 SGHRS, CDR2 YFSETQ. The CDR3 runs to 16 residues. V lost 2 bases to trimming and J lost 9 bases, with 18 bases between them.

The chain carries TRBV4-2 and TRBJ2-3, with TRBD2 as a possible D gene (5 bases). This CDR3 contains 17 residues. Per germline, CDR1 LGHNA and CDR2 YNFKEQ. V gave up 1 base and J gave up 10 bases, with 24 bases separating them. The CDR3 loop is CASSQAAQAAREVPQYF. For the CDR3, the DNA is TGTGCCAGCAGCCAAGCCGCGCAGGCCGCCCGGGAAGTACCGCAGTATTTT.

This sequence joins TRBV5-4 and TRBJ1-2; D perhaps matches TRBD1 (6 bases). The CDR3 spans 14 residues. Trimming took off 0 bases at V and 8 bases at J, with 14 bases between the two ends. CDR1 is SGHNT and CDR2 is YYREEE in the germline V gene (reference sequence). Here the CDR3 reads CASSLDRAGRGYTF. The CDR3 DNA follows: TGTGCCAGCAGCTTGGACAGGGCAGGCCGAGGCTACACCTTC. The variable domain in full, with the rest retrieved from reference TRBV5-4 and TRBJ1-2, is ETGVTQSPTHLIKTRGQQVTLRCSSQSGHNTVSWYQQALGQGPQFIFQYYREEENGRGNFPPRFSGLQFPNYSSELNVNALELDDSALYLCASSLDRAGRGYTFGSGTRLTVV.

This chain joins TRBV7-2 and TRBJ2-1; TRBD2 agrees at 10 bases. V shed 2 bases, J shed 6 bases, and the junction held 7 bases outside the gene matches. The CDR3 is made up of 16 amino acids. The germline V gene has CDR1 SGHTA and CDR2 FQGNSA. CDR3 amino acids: CASSLPSGGGGNEQFF. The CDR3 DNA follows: TGTGCCAGCAGCTTACCTAGCGGGGGAGGAGGCAATGAGCAGTTCTTC. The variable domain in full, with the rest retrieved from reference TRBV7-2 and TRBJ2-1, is GAGVSQSPSNKVTEKGKDVELRCDPISGHTALYWYRQSLGQGLEFLIYFQGNSAPDKSGLPSDRFSAERTGGSVSTLTIQRTQQEDSAVYLCASSLPSGGGGNEQFFGPGTRLTVL.

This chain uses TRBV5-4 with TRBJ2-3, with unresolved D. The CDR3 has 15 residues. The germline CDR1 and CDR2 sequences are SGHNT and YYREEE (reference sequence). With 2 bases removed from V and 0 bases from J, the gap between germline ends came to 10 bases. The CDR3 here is CASSFARPSTDTQYF. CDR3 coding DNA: TGTGCCAGCAGCTTTGCTAGACCTAGCACAGATACGCAGTATTTT.

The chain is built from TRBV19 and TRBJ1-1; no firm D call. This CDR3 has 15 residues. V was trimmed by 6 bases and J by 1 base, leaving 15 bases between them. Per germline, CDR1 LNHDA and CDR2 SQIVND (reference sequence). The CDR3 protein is CASRRRPRGNTEAFF. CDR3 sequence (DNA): TGTGCCAGTAGGCGGCGGCCGCGGGGGAACACTGAAGCTTTCTTT. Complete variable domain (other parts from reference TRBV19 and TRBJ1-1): DGGITQSPKYLFRKEGQNVTLSCEQNLNHDAMYWYRQDPGQGLRLIYYSQIVNDFQKGDIAEGYSVSREKKESFPLTVTSAQKNPTAFYLCASRRRPRGNTEAFFGQGTRLTVV.

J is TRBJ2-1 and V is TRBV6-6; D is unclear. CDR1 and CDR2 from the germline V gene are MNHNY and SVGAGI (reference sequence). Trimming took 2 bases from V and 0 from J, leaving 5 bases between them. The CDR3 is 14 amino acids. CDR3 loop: CASSYTSSYNEQFF. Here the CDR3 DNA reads TGTGCCAGCAGTTACACAAGCTCCTACAATGAGCAGTTCTTC.

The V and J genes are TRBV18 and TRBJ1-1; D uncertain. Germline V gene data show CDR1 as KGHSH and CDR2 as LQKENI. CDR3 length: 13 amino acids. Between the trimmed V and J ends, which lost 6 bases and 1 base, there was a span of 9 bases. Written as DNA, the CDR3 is TGTGCCAGCTCCCCCGGAGGGAACACTGAAGCTTTCTTT. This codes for CASSPGGNTEAFF.